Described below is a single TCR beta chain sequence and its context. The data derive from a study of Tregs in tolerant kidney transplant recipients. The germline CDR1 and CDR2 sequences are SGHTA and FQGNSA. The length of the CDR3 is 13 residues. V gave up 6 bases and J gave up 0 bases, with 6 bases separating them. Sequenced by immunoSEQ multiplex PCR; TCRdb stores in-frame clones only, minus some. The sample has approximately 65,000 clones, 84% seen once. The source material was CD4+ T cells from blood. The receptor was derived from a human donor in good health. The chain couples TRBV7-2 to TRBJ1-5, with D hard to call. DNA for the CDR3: TGTGCCAGCAGACAGTATAGCAATCAGCCCCAGCATTTT. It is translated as CASRQYSNQPQHF.